These 3 T cell receptor beta chains were all obtained from the same sample, sequenced in a study of T cells in Graves' hyperthyroidism and ophthalmopathy. TCR beta CDR3 regions were amplified from RNA. Initially, a first-round RT-PCR of the TCR CDR3 employed the HTBI primer set. TCRdb called the multiplex PCR reads again in MiXCR, with one record for every CDR3 protein. The sample carries 600,000 to 850,000 distinct CDR3 sequences, approximately 19% recorded once. Sequences were obtained from blood. The receptor source for this set is a woman aged 45-65 years with Graves' hyperthyroidism that later progressed to Graves' ophthalmopathy.

This clonotype was detected a few times. The chain combines TRBV3-1 with TRBJ1-6; D not certain. Trimming cost V 0 bases and J 10 bases, with 25 bases left between them. The germline CDR1 and CDR2 sequences are LGHDT and YNNKEL (reference sequence). This CDR3 spans 19 amino acids. Here the CDR3 reads CASSQDAGFGSRGGSPLHF. CDR3 DNA: TGTGCCAGCAGCCAAGATGCAGGTTTCGGCAGCCGGGGAGGATCACCCCTCCACTTT. The variable domain in full, completed from reference TRBV3-1 and TRBJ1-6, reads DTAVSQTPKYLVTQMGNDKSIKCEQNLGHDTMYWYKQDSKKFLKIMFSYNNKELIINETVPNRFSPKSPDKAHLNLHINSLELGDSAVYFCASSQDAGFGSRGGSPLHFGNGTRLTVT.

The CDR3 loop reads CASSHRDRGLGNTEAFF. The CDR3 DNA sequence: TGTGCCAGCAGCCACCGGGACAGGGGGTTGGGGAACACTGAAGCTTTCTTT. The gene calls are TRBV7-2 and TRBJ1-1, with TRBD1 identical over 11 bases. V lost 5 bases, J lost 1 base, and 9 bases stayed unmatched. Germline V gene sequence: CDR1 SGHTA, CDR2 FQGNSA. The CDR3 consists of 17 residues.

This clonotype was detected many times. V usage is TRBV27 and J usage is TRBJ1-1; no definite D call. Deletions cut 3 bases from V and 4 bases from J, with 9 bases between. The CDR3 is 13 amino acids. Germline V gene data show CDR1 as MNHEY and CDR2 as SMNVEV (reference sequence). CDR3: CASSFGIGTEAFF. DNA for the CDR3: TGTGCCAGCAGTTTCGGAATCGGCACTGAAGCTTTCTTT.